The clone carrying this TCR beta chain has only one observation. Its antigen is undetermined. Time point specified: week 11, during vaccination. Topical imiquimod was applied with each vaccine dose, which held 300 ug of mutant IDH1 20-mer peptide. Repertoires were generated with immunoSEQ multiplex PCR, while TCRdb's copy carries only in-frame clones and drops some. The table has fewer than 35,000 clones, just under 80% seen once. The data stem from a study of a mutant IDH1 vaccine in newly diagnosed glioma. Background on the study: Vaccines began 4-6 weeks after radiotherapy alone, or with temozolomide cycles.

Germline values: CDR1 SGHNT, CDR2 YYREEE (reference sequence). Trimming left V 2 bases short and J 5 bases short, with 7 bases between. CDR3 size: 12 residues. The receptor was isolated from a man aged 25-45 years with glioma. The rearrangement joins TRBV5-4 to TRBJ2-5; D unresolved. This specimen consisted of PBMCs, obtained from a glioma patient whose treatment included an IDH1 peptide vaccine. CDR3 sequence: CASSFGSETQYF. The CDR3 DNA is TGTGCCAGCAGCTTTGGTTCCGAGACCCAGTACTTC.